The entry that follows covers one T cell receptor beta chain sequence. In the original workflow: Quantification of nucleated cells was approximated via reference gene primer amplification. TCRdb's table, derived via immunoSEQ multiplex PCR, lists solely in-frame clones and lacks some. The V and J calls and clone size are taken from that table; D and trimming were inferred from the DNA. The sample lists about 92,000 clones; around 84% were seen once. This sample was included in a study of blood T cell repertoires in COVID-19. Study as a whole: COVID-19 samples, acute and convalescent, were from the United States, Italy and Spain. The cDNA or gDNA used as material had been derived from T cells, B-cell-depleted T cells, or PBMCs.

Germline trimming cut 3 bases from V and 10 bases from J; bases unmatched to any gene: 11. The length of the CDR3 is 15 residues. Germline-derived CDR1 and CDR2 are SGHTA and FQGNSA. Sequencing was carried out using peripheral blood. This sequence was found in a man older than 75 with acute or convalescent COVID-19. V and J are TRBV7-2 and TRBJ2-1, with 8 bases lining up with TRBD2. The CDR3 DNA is TGTGCCAGCAGCTTTTCCTCGGGAGGGCCGGAGGAGCAGTTCTTC. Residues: CASSFSSGGPEEQFF.